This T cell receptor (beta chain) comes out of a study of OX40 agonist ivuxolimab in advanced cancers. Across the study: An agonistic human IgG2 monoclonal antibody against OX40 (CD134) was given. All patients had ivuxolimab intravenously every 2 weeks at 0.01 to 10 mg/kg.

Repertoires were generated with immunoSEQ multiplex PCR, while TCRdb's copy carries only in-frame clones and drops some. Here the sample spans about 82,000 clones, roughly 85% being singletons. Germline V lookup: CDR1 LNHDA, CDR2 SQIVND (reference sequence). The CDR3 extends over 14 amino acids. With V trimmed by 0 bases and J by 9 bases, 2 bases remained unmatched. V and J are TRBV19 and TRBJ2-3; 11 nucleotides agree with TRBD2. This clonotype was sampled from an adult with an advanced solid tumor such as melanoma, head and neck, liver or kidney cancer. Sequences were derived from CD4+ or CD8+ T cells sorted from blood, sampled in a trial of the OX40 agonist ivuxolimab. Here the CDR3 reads CASSIDTSGGTQYF. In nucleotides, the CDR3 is TGTGCCAGTAGTATAGATACTAGCGGGGGCACGCAGTATTTT.